The rows below give T cell receptor beta chains drawn from one sample of a study of cytomegalovirus exposure and HLA in healthy donors. Method: immunoSEQ multiplex PCR; TCRdb's copy keeps in-frame clones and lacks some. This table holds around 170,000 clones, roughly 76% found once. Sequencing used PBMCs. The receptors derive from a man aged 35-49 years in good health and CMV-seropositive. Each CDR3 is given with its conserved first and last residue. D genes are given only for firm matches. Size tells how often a clone was seen (once, few, many) or the class of an expanded clone, and some rows leave it out.

cdr3_aa	clone_size	v_call	j_call	d_call
CASSQGQGEHEQYF	few	TRBV4-3	TRBJ2-7	TRBD1
CASNAGTASGYGYTF	-	TRBV19	TRBJ1-2	TRBD1
CASDAGGNTGELFF	-	TRBV19	TRBJ2-2	TRBD1
CASSPRGGLGQPQHF	-	TRBV19	TRBJ1-5	-
CASSLDTRGYTF	-	TRBV7-9	TRBJ1-2	-
CASSFVRLEQYF	-	TRBV5-8	-	-
CASTGLAGGSEQYF	-	TRBV2	TRBJ2-7	TRBD2
CAASPRAWDGNTIYF	once	TRBV2	TRBJ1-3	-
CASSLGTGRAEQYF	-	TRBV7-2	TRBJ2-7	TRBD1
CASSQELASGGAARITDTQYF	-	TRBV4-1	TRBJ2-3	TRBD2
CASSSPTGWTEAFF	-	TRBV5-4	TRBJ1-1	-
CASSGTGQPYPNYNSPLHF	-	TRBV9	TRBJ1-6	TRBD1
CASSPLRTGGAGETQYF	few	TRBV5-1	TRBJ2-5	TRBD1
CASSQSGTAISYEQYF	-	TRBV4-1	TRBJ2-7	TRBD1
CASSSSDRDADTQYF	-	TRBV5-4	TRBJ2-3	TRBD1
CASQLSPGANVLTF	-	TRBV7-3	TRBJ2-6	-
CAWIYGTVAFF	-	TRBV30	TRBJ1-1	TRBD1
CASSQERDSNYGYTF	-	TRBV4-3	TRBJ1-2	-
CASGRMGSGYEQYF	-	TRBV5-1	TRBJ2-7	-
CSSSTPRGTGELFF	-	TRBV7-9	TRBJ2-2	-
CASSQVDRDTGELFF	-	TRBV4-1	TRBJ2-2	TRBD1
CASSLGSNEQFF	-	TRBV28	TRBJ2-1	-
CASFPMTGGPGTF	-	TRBV19	TRBJ1-2	TRBD1
CASSIGTGEAYEQYF	-	TRBV5-6	TRBJ2-7	TRBD1